This entry lists 13 T cell receptor beta chains sequenced from one sample in a study of cytomegalovirus exposure and HLA in healthy donors. In the PCR, 60 Vbeta and 13 Jbeta primers were used. Assay: immunoSEQ multiplex PCR; the TCRdb copy retains only in-frame clones and omits some. The sample holds 130,000 to 150,000 clones, around four fifths seen once. Specimen: PBMCs. The receptors stem from a female donor in good health and CMV-seronegative.

The chain uses TRBV14 and TRBJ2-7; 9 positions agree with TRBD1. The CDR3 length is 19 residues. In germline, CDR1 is SGHDN, CDR2 FVKESK. V shed 1 base and J 2 bases; nucleotides not matched to a gene: 15. The CDR3 nucleotides read TGTGCCAGCAGCCAAGGGGCGGACAGGGGAGCAATGGCCCCCTACGAGCAGTACTTC. Amino acids: CASSQGADRGAMAPYEQYF.

This chain uses TRBV7-9 with TRBJ1-3, with 7 bases matching TRBD1. V lost 0 bases and J lost 0; bases outside the gene matches: 11. The CDR3 length is 19 residues. Germline CDR1 and CDR2: SEHNR and FQNEAQ (reference sequence). The CDR3 reads CASSLAGGTGAYSGNTIYF. The CDR3 nucleotides read TGTGCCAGCAGCTTAGCTGGGGGTACAGGGGCCTACTCTGGAAACACCATATATTTT.

The V and J genes are TRBV6-5 and TRBJ1-1; D is possibly TRBD1 (5 bases). Germline V CDR1 and CDR2: MNHEY, SVGAGI. CDR3 length: 16 residues. Trimming cost V 4 bases and J 2 bases, with 17 bases left between them. CDR3 loop: CASSLDPGGINTEAFF. Written as DNA, the CDR3 is TGTGCCAGCAGTTTAGACCCGGGGGGGATAAACACTGAAGCTTTCTTT.

Of note for this clone: One junction end disagrees with the germline gene, perhaps due to a read error. DNA of the CDR3: TGTGCCAGCAATTTATTACTAGAGCAAGAGACCCAGTACTTC. This gives the protein CASNLLLEQETQYF. V and J are TRBV28 and TRBJ2-5, with D possibly TRBD2 on 5 matching bases. CDR1 is MDHEN, CDR2 SYDVKM, per germline. The CDR3 is 14 residues long.

This rearrangement joins TRBV7-8 to TRBJ2-1, with 10 bases aligning to TRBD1. There are 15 residues in the CDR3. Germline V lookup: CDR1 SGHVS, CDR2 FQNEAQ. V lost 5 bases and J lost 8; bases outside the gene matches: 9. CDR3 bases: TGTGCCAGCAGCCGACGGACAGGGGGGCTTCATGAGCAGTTCTTC. Translated: CASSRRTGGLHEQFF.

Only a few counts were recorded for this clone. The V and J genes are TRBV10-3 and TRBJ1-4; 7 nucleotides agree with TRBD1. The CDR3 extends over 17 amino acids. Looked up from germline, CDR1 is ENHRY and CDR2 is SYGVKD. Trimming at V came to 0 bases and at J to 5 bases, leaving 9 bases not matched to a gene. The DNA for the CDR3 is TGTGCCATCAGTGAGTCAACTCGACAGGGTGTGAATGAAAAACTGTTTTTT. Amino acid sequence: CAISESTRQGVNEKLFF.

This chain uses TRBV27 with TRBJ1-1; D might be TRBD1 (6 bases). The germline V gene has CDR1 MNHEY and CDR2 SMNVEV (reference sequence). Trimming removed 4 bases from V and 0 bases from J, with 24 bases in between. The CDR3 is 19 residues long. In nucleotides, the CDR3 is TGTGCCAGCAGTTCCCGGGGGGAGGGGGTCGGGCCTCTGAACACTGAAGCTTTCTTT. As protein: CASSSRGEGVGPLNTEAFF.

In its sample, this clone was seen a few times. The gene calls are TRBV19 and TRBJ1-4, with 9 bases matching TRBD1. V dropped 6 bases and J dropped 8; count of bases not matched to a gene: 7. Germline V gene data show CDR1 as LNHDA and CDR2 as SQIVND (reference sequence). There are 14 residues in the CDR3. CDR3 sequence: CASSRRGQGEKLFF. The CDR3 region has the DNA TGTGCCAGTAGCCGAAGGGGACAGGGAGAAAAACTGTTTTTT.

The chain employs TRBV4-1 and TRBJ1-2; TRBD1 agrees at 7 bases. Trimming cost V 3 bases and J 0 bases; bases outside gene matches: 4. Germline V gene lookup returns CDR1 MGHRA and CDR2 YSYEKL. The length of the CDR3 is 15 residues. The CDR3 DNA is TGCGCCAGCAGCCAGAGACAGGGAACTAACTATGGCTACACCTTC. This codes for CASSQRQGTNYGYTF.

The chain carries TRBV5-6 and TRBJ1-2; 7 bases map to TRBD1. The V segment lost 3 bases and the J segment 3 bases; nucleotides outside the gene matches: 11. Germline V gene data show CDR1 as SGHDT and CDR2 as YYEEEE. The CDR3 is 16 residues long. CDR3: CASSSGPTGSDYGYTF. The CDR3 DNA follows: TGTGCCAGCAGCTCGGGGCCGACAGGGTCGGACTATGGCTACACCTTC.

This chain uses TRBV7-9 with TRBJ2-7; tentative D call: TRBD1 (6 bases). Deletions cut 0 bases from V and 5 bases from J, with 8 bases between. Germline loops: CDR1 SEHNR, CDR2 FQNEAQ (reference sequence). CDR3 length: 13 residues. This CDR3 reads CASSLANRDEQYF. The CDR3 bases are TGTGCCAGCAGCTTAGCGAACAGGGACGAGCAGTACTTC.

The gene calls are TRBV7-2 and TRBJ1-1, with D unclear. The length of the CDR3 is 13 residues. V lost 4 bases and J 8 bases, leaving 14 bases between the germline ends. Germline values: CDR1 SGHTA, CDR2 FQGNSA. The CDR3 nucleotides read TGTGCCAGCAGCTCCCCTGGACTTACAGAAGCTTTCTTT. It encodes CASSSPGLTEAFF.

This clone was picked up a small number of times. Here the CDR3 DNA reads TGTGCCAGCAGTGAACCCTACTTGGACAGGGGAAGGATCTACGAGCAGTACTTC. Protein product: CASSEPYLDRGRIYEQYF. The chain is built from TRBV6-1 and TRBJ2-7, with TRBD1 matching over 9 bases. V lost 2 bases, J lost 3 bases, and 14 bases stayed unmatched. The CDR3 runs 18 residues. The germline V gene encodes CDR1 MNHNS and CDR2 SASEGT.